Listed here are 32 T cell receptor beta chains from one sample, sequenced in a study of blood T cell repertoires in COVID-19. The repertoire was sequenced with immunoSEQ multiplex PCR; TCRdb's copy has only in-frame clones and lacks some. This table has 71,000 or so clones, 87% appearing once. The sequencing input was peripheral blood. All receptors come from a man in his fifties or sixties with active COVID-19.

The V and J genes are TRBV27 and TRBJ2-5; 7 positions agree with TRBD1. V shed 5 bases and J 1 base; nucleotides not matched to a gene: 4. Germline CDR1 reads MNHEY; CDR2 reads SMNVEV (reference sequence). The CDR3 covers 14 residues. CDR3 in DNA: TGTGCCAGCAGTGGCAGGGGGTCCCAAGAGACCCAGTACTTC. As protein: CASSGRGSQETQYF.

V and J are TRBV19 and TRBJ1-1, with TRBD1 matching over 7 bases. The CDR3 is made up of 15 amino acids. V trimming: 7 bases; J trimming: 0 bases; junction bases outside the gene matches: 8. CDR1 LNHDA and CDR2 SQIVND come from the germline V gene (reference sequence). The CDR3 loop reads CASTHWGTVNTEAFF. As DNA, the CDR3 is TGTGCCAGTACTCACTGGGGGACAGTGAACACTGAAGCTTTCTTT.

DNA of the CDR3: TGTGCCAGCAGCCCCACAGGGGACTCCTACAATGAGCAGTTCTTC. The encoded protein is CASSPTGDSYNEQFF. This chain links TRBV5-4 with TRBJ2-1, with 7 nucleotides matching TRBD1. Germline loops: CDR1 SGHNT, CDR2 YYREEE (reference sequence). The length of the CDR3 is 15 residues. V was clipped by 4 bases and J by 0 bases; unmatched bases: 4.

The J gene is TRBJ2-2, the V gene TRBV7-2; no reliable D call. This CDR3 region has 15 residues. Trimming left V 3 bases short and J 4 bases short, with 12 bases between. CDR1 is SGHTA and CDR2 is FQGNSA in the germline V gene. CDR3 sequence reads: CASSFPITPTGELFF. The CDR3 bases are TGTGCCAGCAGCTTTCCCATCACTCCCACCGGGGAGCTGTTTTTT.

This clone is medium-sized in the sample. V is TRBV11-2 and J is TRBJ2-3; perhaps TRBD2 as D (6 bases). The CDR3 loop spans 17 amino acids. CDR1 is SGHAT and CDR2 is FQNNGV in the germline V gene. V lost 1 base to trimming and J lost 4 bases, with 18 bases between them. CDR3 in amino acids: CASSLGLSRGGSDTQYF. The CDR3 region has the DNA TGTGCCAGCAGCTTAGGCCTCTCGCGGGGCGGGTCAGATACGCAGTATTTT. Combining the CDR3 with reference TRBV11-2 and TRBJ2-3 gives the whole variable domain EAGVAQSPRYKIIEKRQSVAFWCNPISGHATLYWYQQILGQGPKLLIQFQNNGVVDDSQLPKDRFSAERLKGVDSTLKIQPAKLEDSAVYLCASSLGLSRGGSDTQYFGPGTRLTVL.

The V call is TRBV24-1, the J call TRBJ1-2, with D hard to call. V was shortened by 3 bases and J by 4 bases, with 11 bases between the two germline ends. Germline lookup yields CDR1 KGHDR and CDR2 SFDVKD. The CDR3 extends over 14 amino acids. CDR3 DNA: TGTGCCACCAGTGATGGTGAGAGTATCTATGGCTACACCTTC. Amino acids: CATSDGESIYGYTF.

The genes are TRBV7-8 and TRBJ2-2, with TRBD1 as a possible D gene (5 bases). Trimming pared 5 bases from V and 0 bases from J, leaving 10 bases between. Germline CDR1 and CDR2: SGHVS and FQNEAQ. The CDR3 spans 15 residues. The CDR3 reads CASSRDSSNTGELFF. The CDR3 DNA follows: TGTGCCAGCAGCCGAGACAGTTCGAACACCGGGGAGCTGTTTTTT.

The rearrangement uses TRBV6-5 and TRBJ1-4, with D possibly being TRBD1 (6 bases). Looked up from germline, CDR1 is MNHEY and CDR2 is SVGAGI. The CDR3 runs 13 residues. Trimming stripped 7 bases from V and 6 bases from J, with 12 bases between. CDR3 amino acids: CASNYGQYEKLFF. The CDR3 DNA reads as TGTGCCAGCAACTATGGACAGTATGAAAAACTGTTTTTT.

This rearrangement joins TRBV7-3 to TRBJ2-1, with 7 bases aligning to TRBD2. This CDR3 has 15 amino acids. CDR1 is SGHTA and CDR2 is FQGTGA in the germline V gene. V was pared by 5 bases and J by 2 bases, with 6 bases of the junction left unmatched. As DNA, the CDR3 is TGTGCCAGCAGCGGAAGAGGGACTACCTACAATGAGCAGTTCTTC. It encodes CASSGRGTTYNEQFF. The whole variable domain, filled in from reference TRBV7-3 and TRBJ2-1, reads GAGVSQTPSNKVTEKGKYVELRCDPISGHTALYWYRQSLGQGPEFLIYFQGTGAADDSGLPNDRFFAVRPEGSVSTLKIQRTERGDSAVYLCASSGRGTTYNEQFFGPGTRLTVL.

This clone was recorded once. The J gene is TRBJ2-3, the V gene TRBV7-2, with 9 bases aligning to TRBD2. The CDR3 has 16 residues. Per germline, CDR1 SGHTA and CDR2 FQGNSA. Trimming cost V 0 bases and J 2 bases; bases outside gene matches: 3. The CDR3, as DNA: TGTGCCAGCAGCTTAGCGGCGGGAGGGTTCACAGATACGCAGTATTTT. Residues: CASSLAAGGFTDTQYF.

The chain employs TRBV4-3 and TRBJ2-2, with 11 bases fitting TRBD2. The trim removed 4 bases at V and 1 base at J, leaving 2 bases unmatched. The germline CDR1 and CDR2 sequences are LGHNA and YSLEER. The CDR3 length is 16 residues. CDR3 protein: CASSPTSGGNTGELFF. CDR3 DNA: TGCGCCAGCAGCCCAACTAGCGGGGGGAACACCGGGGAGCTGTTTTTT.

The V gene is TRBV28, the J gene TRBJ2-7; D gene uncertain. Germline CDR1 reads MDHEN; CDR2 reads SYDVKM. CDR3 length: 15 amino acids. Trimming took 6 bases from V and 3 from J, leaving 18 bases between them. Here the CDR3 DNA reads TGTGCCAGCAGCCCCGGTTCCGTTCCTTTCTACGAGCAGTACTTC. Its protein product is CASSPGSVPFYEQYF.

This clone has only one observation. The chain has TRBV4-3 and TRBJ2-2; tentative D call: TRBD2 (6 bases). This CDR3 contains 17 residues. Trimming stripped 0 bases from V and 1 base from J, with 12 bases between. Germline loops: CDR1 LGHNA, CDR2 YSLEER. DNA for the CDR3: TGCGCCAGCAGCCAAGACGGTGGAGGGGAGAACACCGGGGAGCTGTTTTTT. The encoded protein is CASSQDGGGENTGELFF.

This clone was recorded once. The chain carries TRBV6-4 and TRBJ1-5; D is unclear. The V gene lost 3 bases and the J gene lost 7 bases, with 10 bases spanning the gap. Germline V gene lookup returns CDR1 MRHNA and CDR2 SNTAGT. CDR3 length: 13 amino acids. CDR3 residues: CASSEEVNQPQHF. The DNA for the CDR3 is TGTGCCAGCAGTGAAGAGGTAAACCAGCCCCAGCATTTT.

This clone was counted once. The V and J genes are TRBV7-9 and TRBJ2-2; the match to TRBD1 covers 10 bases. V lost 5 bases and J lost 4; bases outside the gene matches: 4. Germline CDR1 and CDR2: SEHNR and FQNEAQ (reference sequence). The CDR3 loop spans 15 amino acids. CDR3 region: CASSAGTGVTGELFF. The CDR3 nucleotides are TGTGCCAGCAGCGCCGGGACAGGGGTCACCGGGGAGCTGTTTTTT.

The CDR3 DNA is TGTGCCAGTAGTATAGATTCGAGGACATTACGCCAAGCTTTCTTT. Encoded protein: CASSIDSRTLRQAFF. The chain links TRBV19 to TRBJ1-1, with D maybe TRBD1 (5 bases). The CDR3 sequence is 15 residues long. Germline CDR1 LNHDA, CDR2 SQIVND (reference sequence). The V gene lost 0 bases and the J gene lost 9 bases, with 17 bases spanning the gap.

The V and J genes are TRBV2 and TRBJ1-1; TRBD1 matches at 7 bases. Germline trimming cut 7 bases from V and 4 bases from J; bases unmatched to any gene: 6. The germline V gene encodes CDR1 SNHLY and CDR2 FYNNEI. The CDR3 covers 13 residues. The CDR3 spells CASNQGVGTEAFF. The CDR3 bases are TGTGCCAGCAATCAGGGGGTAGGCACTGAAGCTTTCTTT. Full variable domain (rest looked up from reference TRBV2 and TRBJ1-1): EPEVTQTPSHQVTQMGQEVILRCVPISNHLYFYWYRQILGQKVEFLVSFYNNEISEKSEIFDDQFSVERPDGSNFTLKIRSTKLEDSAMYFCASNQGVGTEAFFGQGTRLTVV.

This chain joins TRBV7-2 and TRBJ1-1, with 7 bases that match TRBD1. Looked up from germline, CDR1 is SGHTA and CDR2 is FQGNSA. Unmatched junction bases numbered 14, after V lost 5 bases and J lost 5 bases. The CDR3 extends over 16 amino acids. In DNA form, the CDR3 reads TGTGCCAGCAGCGATCGACAGGGCCCTGCGGGAACTGAAGCTTTCTTT. Its translation is CASSDRQGPAGTEAFF.

CDR3 nucleotides: TGTGCCAGCTCACCTACAGACGGGACTAGCGGGAGACAGTACTTC. This translates into CASSPTDGTSGRQYF. This chain connects TRBV18 to TRBJ2-4; 14 bases match TRBD2. The J segment lost 13 bases and the V segment lost 3 bases, leaving 8 bases of the junction unmatched. The CDR3 runs 15 residues. CDR1 is KGHSH and CDR2 is LQKENI in the germline V gene.

The rearrangement uses TRBV2 and TRBJ2-5; perhaps TRBD1 as D (6 bases). CDR1 is SNHLY and CDR2 is FYNNEI in the germline V gene. Trimming shortened V by 4 bases and J by 2 bases, and 14 bases separated the two germline ends. The CDR3 length is 15 residues. The DNA for the CDR3 is TGTGCCAGCAGTGTCGAACAGGGAAAACAAGAGACCCAGTACTTC. Translation: CASSVEQGKQETQYF.

The chain carries TRBV3-1 (or the pseudogene TRBV3-2) and TRBJ2-7, with TRBD2 matching over 10 bases. This CDR3 spans 14 amino acids. V gave up 4 bases and J gave up 2 bases; unmatched junction bases: 2. The germline V gene encodes CDR1 LGHDT and CDR2 YNNKEL (reference sequence). The CDR3 DNA sequence: TGTGCCAGCAGCCCTAGCGGGGGCGCCTACGAGCAGTACTTC. Residues: CASSPSGGAYEQYF.

This clone is a singleton in its sample. This sequence joins TRBV2 and TRBJ2-7; TRBD1 agrees at 11 bases. This CDR3 has 15 amino acids. CDR1 is SNHLY, CDR2 FYNNEI, per germline. J lost 4 bases, V lost 8 bases, and 10 bases had no gene match. CDR3 nucleotide sequence: TGTGCCAGCTCCGGGACAGGGGGTCGTTCGTACGAGCAGTACTTC. The encoded protein is CASSGTGGRSYEQYF.

This chain links TRBV6-4 with TRBJ1-1, with D possibly matching TRBD1 (5 bases). CDR3 length equals 14 residues. Germline V gene sequence: CDR1 MRHNA, CDR2 SNTAGT. V lost 5 bases to trimming and J lost 1 base, with 11 bases between them. The CDR3 DNA reads as TGTGCCAGCAGTAAATCGACAGCGAACACTGAAGCTTTCTTT. Protein: CASSKSTANTEAFF.

The V and J genes are TRBV5-1 and TRBJ2-3; D uncertain. The CDR3 is 12 residues long. Germline CDR1 SGHRS, CDR2 YFSETQ. V was cut by 4 bases and J by 6 bases, with 9 bases left in between. The CDR3 DNA follows: TGCGCCAGCAGCCTGAACAGCGATACGCAGTATTTT. It is translated as CASSLNSDTQYF.

This chain links TRBV7-8 with TRBJ2-1, with 7 bases identical to TRBD2. The junction had 8 bases not matched to a gene; V was cut back by 5 bases and J by 7 bases. Germline V gene lookup returns CDR1 SGHVS and CDR2 FQNEAQ. This CDR3 is built from 14 residues. CDR3: CASSHPGGVNEQFF. The CDR3 DNA reads as TGTGCCAGCAGCCATCCGGGGGGAGTTAATGAGCAGTTCTTC.

The J gene is TRBJ2-5, the V gene TRBV18, with TRBD2 matching over 7 bases. The V gene end was trimmed by 2 bases and the J gene end by 5 bases; junction bases not matched to a gene: 8. Germline V lookup: CDR1 KGHSH, CDR2 LQKENI. This CDR3 spans 15 amino acids. CDR3 nucleotide sequence: TGTGCCAGCTCACCATCGTCGGCGGGAGCGGAGACCCAGTACTTC. Translated: CASSPSSAGAETQYF.

This chain joins TRBV18 and TRBJ1-2; perhaps TRBD1 as D (6 bases). Germline values: CDR1 KGHSH, CDR2 LQKENI. The CDR3 spans 14 residues. Trimming cost V 10 bases and J 4 bases, with 19 bases left between them. CDR3 protein: CATTGTPSGYGYTF. DNA for the CDR3: TGTGCCACCACCGGGACACCTTCGGGCTATGGCTACACCTTC.

This chain joins TRBV7-2 and TRBJ2-7; D is possibly TRBD1 (6 bases). Germline V gene data show CDR1 as SGHTA and CDR2 as FQGNSA. CDR3 length: 14 residues. The V gene lost 2 bases and the J gene lost 2 bases, with 10 bases spanning the gap. The CDR3 bases are TGTGCCAGCAGCTTACGTACAGGGCCCTACGAGCAGTACTTC. Translating it yields CASSLRTGPYEQYF. The full variable domain, with the rest looked up from reference TRBV7-2 and TRBJ2-7, is GAGVSQSPSNKVTEKGKDVELRCDPISGHTALYWYRQSLGQGLEFLIYFQGNSAPDKSGLPSDRFSAERTGGSVSTLTIQRTQQEDSAVYLCASSLRTGPYEQYFGPGTRLTVT.

The J gene is TRBJ2-3, the V gene TRBV4-2; D possibly corresponds to TRBD2 (5 bases). The germline V and J ends were trimmed by 3 bases and 1 base, with 17 bases remaining between them. Germline CDR1 is LGHNA and CDR2 is YNFKEQ. CDR3 length: 17 amino acids. CDR3: CASSHRDKSGGTDTQYF. CDR3 sequence (DNA): TGTGCCAGCAGCCATCGGGATAAGTCGGGTGGCACAGATACGCAGTATTTT.

This sequence joins TRBV2 and TRBJ2-1, with 9 nucleotides matching TRBD2. Per the germline V gene, CDR1 is SNHLY and CDR2 is FYNNEI. The length of the CDR3 is 15 residues. Trimming cost V 6 bases and J 10 bases; bases outside gene matches: 13. In DNA, the CDR3 is TGTGCCAGCAGCCGGCGGGGCGGGGGGGCCGAAGAGCAGTTCTTC. Protein sequence: CASSRRGGGAEEQFF.

CDR3 nucleotide sequence: TGTGCCAGCAGCCCGCAACTAGCGGGACCGAAAAACATTCAGTACTTC. Translated: CASSPQLAGPKNIQYF. The rearrangement links TRBV6-2 or TRBV6-3 to TRBJ2-4; 10 bases align to TRBD2. With 6 bases clipped from V and 4 bases from J, the junction kept 9 bases outside the gene matches. The CDR3 sequence is 16 residues long. Germline lookup yields CDR1 MNHEY and CDR2 SVGEGT.

The chain joins TRBV5-1 to TRBJ2-7; tentatively, D is TRBD1 (6 bases). Germline V gene sequence: CDR1 SGHRS, CDR2 YFSETQ. The CDR3 is 12 residues long. The ends were cut back, 3 bases at V and 6 bases at J, with 10 bases in the middle. The CDR3 reads CASSSQGSEQYF. Written as DNA, the CDR3 is TGCGCCAGCAGCTCACAGGGCAGCGAGCAGTACTTC.